The present T cell receptor (beta chain) was sequenced within a study of OX40 agonist ivuxolimab in advanced cancers. About the full investigation: Ivuxolimab, which targeted the costimulatory receptor OX40 (CD134), was an agonistic, fully human IgG2 monoclonal antibody. The purpose of peripheral TCRbeta sequencing was to test whether ivuxolimab changed TCR sequence diversity and led to clonal T-cell expansion. In the dose-escalation cohort, 82.7% of patients were male, and the mean age was about 55 years, with a range of about 23 to 90. Prior anti-PD-1, anti-PD-L1 or anti-CTLA-4 therapy was permitted, and checkpoint inhibitors had been received by about 44% of dose-escalation patients. Of the 50 or so patients in dose escalation, about 20 had hepatocellular carcinoma, some 15 had melanoma, 9 had renal cell carcinoma and 9 had head and neck cancer. The paper reports the monotherapy dose-escalation portion (N of about 52 patients) of the phase I ivuxolimab trial. Partial responses were achieved by three dose-escalation patients, of whom one had hepatocellular carcinoma and two had cutaneous melanoma. Intravenous ivuxolimab was administered to patients every 2 weeks at six dose levels: 0.01, 0.1, 0.3, 1.5, 3 and 10 mg/kg. Overall study results and their limits: Low levels of normalized T-cell clonal expansion were also seen in some patients who did not respond. In the 0.1-3.0 mg/kg groups, partial responders were among the patients with the lowest normalized peripheral clonal expansion, particularly in CD8+ T cells. After ivuxolimab, expanded clones were on average more numerous among CD8+ T cells than among CD4+ T cells. At doses from 0.1 to 3.0 mg/kg, clonal expansion was seen in both CD4+ and CD8+ blood T cells between baseline and week 6. The antigen specificity of the clonally expanded peripheral T cells was not determined.

Patients with autoimmune disease history or receiving systemic immunosuppression were excluded from the trial. Peripheral blood for TCR sequencing was collected from all dose cohorts at baseline, on cycle 4 day 1, and on cycle 7 day 1. The samples were drawn from a first-in-human, open-label, multicenter phase I dose-escalation trial of ivuxolimab. The trial enrolled adults with locally advanced or metastatic head and neck squamous cell, hepatocellular, melanoma or renal cell carcinoma. Before TCR sequencing, CD4+ and CD8+ T cells were separately sorted from peripheral blood. About this clone: Its specific antigen is unknown. There are no base qualities to consult, and no much larger clone falls within one base.

The germline V gene (reference sequence) gives CDR1 as MNHNY and CDR2 as SVGAGI. V was cut back by 7 bases and J by 3 bases, leaving a gap of 13 bases between them. The CDR3 contains 13 residues, cysteine and phenylalanine counted. The DNA shown is the 39-base CDR3, in frame from base 1. For sequencing of the TCRbeta CDR3 region, genomic DNA was extracted from the sorted cells. TCRbeta CDR3 regions were sequenced using the immunoSEQ Assay. Entries here come from immuneACCESS through TCRdb and include only in-frame sequences with V and J called. Some clones fail to appear in such tables; in the studies checked, an unresolved V gene covers under half of the shortfall, and the cause of the remainder is unknown. The sample includes about 72,000 clones, with about 85% observed a single time. The biggest ten clones account for roughly 1.3% of the sample.

This chain joins TRBV6-6 to TRBJ2-7, and the D gene may be TRBD1, 6 bases matching. The sequencing here drew on CD4+ or CD8+ T cells sorted from blood, taken in a trial of the OX40 agonist ivuxolimab. The clonotype comes from an adult with an advanced solid tumor such as melanoma, head and neck, liver or kidney cancer. The CDR3 protein is CASTRQDRYEQYF. The DNA is as follows: TGTGCCAGCACAAGACAGGACCGCTACGAGCAGTACTTC.